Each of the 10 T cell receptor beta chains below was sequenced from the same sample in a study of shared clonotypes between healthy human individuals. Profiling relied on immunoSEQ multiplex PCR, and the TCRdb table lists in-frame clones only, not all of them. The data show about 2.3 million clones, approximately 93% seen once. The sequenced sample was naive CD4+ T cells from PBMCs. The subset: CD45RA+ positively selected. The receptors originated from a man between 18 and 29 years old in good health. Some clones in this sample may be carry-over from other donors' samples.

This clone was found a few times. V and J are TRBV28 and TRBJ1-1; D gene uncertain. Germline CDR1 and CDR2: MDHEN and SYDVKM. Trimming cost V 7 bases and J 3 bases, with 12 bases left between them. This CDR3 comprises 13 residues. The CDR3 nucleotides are TGTGCCAGCACCAACGCCGGGGACACTGAAGCTTTCTTT. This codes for CASTNAGDTEAFF.

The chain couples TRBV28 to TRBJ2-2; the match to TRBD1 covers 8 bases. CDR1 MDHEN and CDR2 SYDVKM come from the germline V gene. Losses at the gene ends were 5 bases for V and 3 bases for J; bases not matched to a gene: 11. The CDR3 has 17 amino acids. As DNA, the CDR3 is TGTGCCAGCAGTCGCATTGATGGACAGGGTGACACCGGGGAGCTGTTTTTT. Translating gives CASSRIDGQGDTGELFF.

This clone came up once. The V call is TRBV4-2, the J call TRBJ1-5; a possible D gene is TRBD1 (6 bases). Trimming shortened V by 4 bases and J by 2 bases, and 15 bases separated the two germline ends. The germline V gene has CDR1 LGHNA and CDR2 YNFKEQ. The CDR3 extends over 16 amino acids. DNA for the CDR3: TGTGCCAGCAGCCCCGGTCTTGCAGGGGGCAATCAGCCCCAGCATTTT. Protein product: CASSPGLAGGNQPQHF.

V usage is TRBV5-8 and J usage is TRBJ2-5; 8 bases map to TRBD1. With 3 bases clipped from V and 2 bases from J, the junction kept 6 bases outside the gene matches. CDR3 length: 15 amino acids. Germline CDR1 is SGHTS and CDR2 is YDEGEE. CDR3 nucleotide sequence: TGTGCCAGCAGCTCGGGGGACAGGTGGCAAGAGACCCAGTACTTC. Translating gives CASSSGDRWQETQYF.

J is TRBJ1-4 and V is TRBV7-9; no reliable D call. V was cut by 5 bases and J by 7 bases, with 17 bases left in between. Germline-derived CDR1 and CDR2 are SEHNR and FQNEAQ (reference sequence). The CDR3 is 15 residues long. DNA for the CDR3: TGTGCCAGCAGCGAGGACGGCGCGGGAGGTGAAAAACTGTTTTTT. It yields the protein CASSEDGAGGEKLFF. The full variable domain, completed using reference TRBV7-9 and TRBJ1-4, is DTGVSQNPRHKITKRGQNVTFRCDPISEHNRLYWYRQTLGQGPEFLTYFQNEAQLEKSRLLSDRFSAERPKGSFSTLEIQRTEQGDSAMYLCASSEDGAGGEKLFFGSGTQLSVL.

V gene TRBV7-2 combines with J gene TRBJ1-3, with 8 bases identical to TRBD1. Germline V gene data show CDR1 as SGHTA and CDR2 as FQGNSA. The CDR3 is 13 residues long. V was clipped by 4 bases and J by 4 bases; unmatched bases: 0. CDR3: CASSWDRGNTIYF. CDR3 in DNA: TGTGCCAGCAGCTGGGACAGGGGAAACACCATATATTTT.

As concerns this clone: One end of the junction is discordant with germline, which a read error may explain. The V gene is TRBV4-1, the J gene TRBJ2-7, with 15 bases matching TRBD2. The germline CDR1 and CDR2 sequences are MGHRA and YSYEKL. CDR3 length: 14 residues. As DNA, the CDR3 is TGCGCCAGCAGCCAGGAGGGGACTAGCGGGAGGCGAGACTTC. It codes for CASSQEGTSGRRDF.

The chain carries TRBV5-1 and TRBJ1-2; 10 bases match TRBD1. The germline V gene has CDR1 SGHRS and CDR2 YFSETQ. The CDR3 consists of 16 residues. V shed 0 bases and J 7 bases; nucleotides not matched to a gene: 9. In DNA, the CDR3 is TGCGCCAGCAGCTTGGGGGGACAGGGGAAGATAGCTGGCTACACCTTC. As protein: CASSLGGQGKIAGYTF.

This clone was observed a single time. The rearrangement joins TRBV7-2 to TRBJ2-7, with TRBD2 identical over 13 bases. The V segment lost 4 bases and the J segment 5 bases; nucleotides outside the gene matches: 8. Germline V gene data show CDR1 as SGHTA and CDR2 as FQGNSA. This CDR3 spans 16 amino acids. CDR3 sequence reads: CASSYLGLAGVDEQYF. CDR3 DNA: TGTGCCAGCAGCTACCTTGGACTAGCGGGAGTGGACGAGCAGTACTTC. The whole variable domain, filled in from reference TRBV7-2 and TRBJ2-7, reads GAGVSQSPSNKVTEKGKDVELRCDPISGHTALYWYRQSLGQGLEFLIYFQGNSAPDKSGLPSDRFSAERTGGSVSTLTIQRTQQEDSAVYLCASSYLGLAGVDEQYFGPGTRLTVT.

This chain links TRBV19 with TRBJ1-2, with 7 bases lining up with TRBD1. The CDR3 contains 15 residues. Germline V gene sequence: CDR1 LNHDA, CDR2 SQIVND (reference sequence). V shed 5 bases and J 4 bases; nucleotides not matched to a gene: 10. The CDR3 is CASSFPGTDPYGYTF. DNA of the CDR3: TGTGCCAGTAGTTTCCCTGGGACAGACCCCTATGGCTACACCTTC.